This section outlines one T cell receptor (beta chain) sequence together with its context. In the same sample, other DNA sequences code for this CDR3. CDR1 LNHDA and CDR2 SQIVND come from the germline V gene (reference sequence). The CDR3 contains 14 residues. V trimming: 3 bases; J trimming: 2 bases; junction bases outside the gene matches: 2. These data come from a study of blood T cell repertoires in COVID-19. Using immunoSEQ multiplex PCR, the repertoire was profiled, and TCRdb retains in-frame clones only, with some absent. The sample lists 85,000 to 130,000 clones; approximately 89% were seen once.

The specimen sequenced was peripheral blood. The chain carries TRBV19 and TRBJ1-2, with 8 bases aligning to TRBD1. This TCR derives from a man aged 55-75 years with acute or convalescent COVID-19. CDR3 sequence: CASSIQGANYGYTF. CDR3 nucleotide sequence: TGTGCCAGTAGTATTCAGGGGGCGAACTATGGCTACACCTTC.